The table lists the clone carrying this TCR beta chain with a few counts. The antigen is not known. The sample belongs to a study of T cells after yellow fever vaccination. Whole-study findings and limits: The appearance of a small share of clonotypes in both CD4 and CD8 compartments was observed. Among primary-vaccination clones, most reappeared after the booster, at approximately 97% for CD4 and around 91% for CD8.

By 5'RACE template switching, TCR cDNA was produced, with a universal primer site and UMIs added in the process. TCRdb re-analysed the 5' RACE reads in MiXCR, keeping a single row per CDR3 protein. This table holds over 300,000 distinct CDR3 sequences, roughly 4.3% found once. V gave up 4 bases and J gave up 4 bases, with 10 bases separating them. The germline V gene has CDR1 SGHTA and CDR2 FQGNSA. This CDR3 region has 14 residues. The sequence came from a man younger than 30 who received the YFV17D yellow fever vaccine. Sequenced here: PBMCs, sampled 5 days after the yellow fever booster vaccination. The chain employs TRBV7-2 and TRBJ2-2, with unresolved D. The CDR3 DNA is TGTGCCAGCAGCTCCCGCAAAATCACCGGGGAGCTGTTTTTT. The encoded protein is CASSSRKITGELFF.